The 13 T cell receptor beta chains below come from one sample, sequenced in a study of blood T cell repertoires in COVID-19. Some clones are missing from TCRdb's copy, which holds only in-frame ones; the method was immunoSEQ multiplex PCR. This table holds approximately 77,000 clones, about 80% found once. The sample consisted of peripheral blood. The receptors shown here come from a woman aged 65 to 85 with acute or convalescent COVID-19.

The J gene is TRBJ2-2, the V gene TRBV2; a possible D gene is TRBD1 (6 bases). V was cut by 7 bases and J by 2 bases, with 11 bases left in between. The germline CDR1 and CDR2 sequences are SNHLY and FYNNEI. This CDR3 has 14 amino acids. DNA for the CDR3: TGTGCCAGCACACGGACAGCCAACACCGGGGAGCTGTTTTTT. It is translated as CASTRTANTGELFF.

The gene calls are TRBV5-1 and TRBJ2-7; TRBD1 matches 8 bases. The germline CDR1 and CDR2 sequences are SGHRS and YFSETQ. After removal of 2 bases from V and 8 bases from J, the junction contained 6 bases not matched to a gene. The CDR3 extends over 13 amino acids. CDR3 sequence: CASSFSDRGKQYF. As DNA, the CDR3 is TGCGCCAGCAGCTTCTCAGACAGGGGTAAGCAGTACTTC.

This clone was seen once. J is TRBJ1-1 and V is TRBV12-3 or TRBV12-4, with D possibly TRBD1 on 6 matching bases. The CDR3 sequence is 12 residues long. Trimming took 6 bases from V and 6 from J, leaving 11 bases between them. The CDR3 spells CASSQGIPEAFF. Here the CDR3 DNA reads TGTGCCAGCAGCCAGGGGATCCCTGAAGCTTTCTTT.

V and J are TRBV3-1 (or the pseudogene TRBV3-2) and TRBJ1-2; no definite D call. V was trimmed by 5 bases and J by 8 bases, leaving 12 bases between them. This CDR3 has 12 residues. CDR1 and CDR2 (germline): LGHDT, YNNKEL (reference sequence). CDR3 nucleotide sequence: TGTGCCAGCAGCGAAAATGCGCGGGGCTACACCTTC. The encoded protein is CASSENARGYTF.

The CDR3 reads CASSIYDQETQYF. Written as DNA, the CDR3 is TGTGCCAGTAGTATCTATGATCAAGAGACCCAGTACTTC. This rearrangement joins TRBV19 to TRBJ2-5; D not certain. Germline V gene data show CDR1 as LNHDA and CDR2 as SQIVND (reference sequence). V dropped 3 bases and J dropped 2 bases, with 7 bases sitting between them. The CDR3 covers 13 residues.

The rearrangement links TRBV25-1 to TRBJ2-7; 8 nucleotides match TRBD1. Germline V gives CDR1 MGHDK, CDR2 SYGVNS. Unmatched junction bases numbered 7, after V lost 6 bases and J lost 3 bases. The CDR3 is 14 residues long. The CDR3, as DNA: TGTGCCAGCAGCACAGGGGGTTCCTACTACGAGCAGTACTTC. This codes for CASSTGGSYYEQYF.

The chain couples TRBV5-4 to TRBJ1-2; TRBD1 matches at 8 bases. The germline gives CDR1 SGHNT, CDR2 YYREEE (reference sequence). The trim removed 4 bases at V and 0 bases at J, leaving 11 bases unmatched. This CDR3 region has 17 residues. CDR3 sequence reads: CASSLRGRGQSNYGYTF. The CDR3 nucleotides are TGTGCCAGCAGCCTCAGGGGCAGGGGGCAGTCTAACTATGGCTACACCTTC.

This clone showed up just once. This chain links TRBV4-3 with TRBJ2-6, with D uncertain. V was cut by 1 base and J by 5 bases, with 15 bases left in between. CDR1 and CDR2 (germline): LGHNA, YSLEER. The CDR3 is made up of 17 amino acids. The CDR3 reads CASSQGVSLSRANVLTF. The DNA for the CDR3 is TGCGCCAGCAGCCAAGGCGTTAGCCTCTCGAGGGCCAACGTCCTGACTTTC.

For the CDR3, the DNA is TGTGCCAGTAGTATTGACAGGGAGTTAGGGGCTGAAGCTTTCTTT. This sequence encodes CASSIDRELGAEAFF. This chain connects TRBV19 to TRBJ1-1, with 7 bases fitting TRBD1. Germline trimming cut 3 bases from V and 6 bases from J; bases unmatched to any gene: 10. CDR3 size: 15 residues. Germline CDR1 and CDR2: LNHDA and SQIVND (reference sequence).

CDR3 nucleotide sequence: TGTGCCAGCTATGGAGGGAAGAACTATGGCTACACCTTC. This translates into CASYGGKNYGYTF. This chain joins TRBV9 and TRBJ1-2, with D unresolved. Germline V gene lookup returns CDR1 SGDLS and CDR2 YYNGEE. This CDR3 has 13 amino acids. V was shortened by 7 bases and J by 2 bases, with 12 bases between the two germline ends.

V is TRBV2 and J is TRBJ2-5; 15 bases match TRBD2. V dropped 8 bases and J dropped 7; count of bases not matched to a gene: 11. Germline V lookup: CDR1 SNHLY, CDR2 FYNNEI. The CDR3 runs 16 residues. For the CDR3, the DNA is TGTGCCAGCCATCGCGGACTAGCGGGGGGGCGGGGGACCCAGTACTTC. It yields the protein CASHRGLAGGRGTQYF.

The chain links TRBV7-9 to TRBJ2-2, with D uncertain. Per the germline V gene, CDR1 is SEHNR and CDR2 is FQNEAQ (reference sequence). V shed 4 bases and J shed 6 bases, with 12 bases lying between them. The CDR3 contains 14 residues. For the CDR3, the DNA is TGTGCCAGCAGCTCAGCGCTAGTGCCCGGGGAGCTGTTTTTT. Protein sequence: CASSSALVPGELFF.

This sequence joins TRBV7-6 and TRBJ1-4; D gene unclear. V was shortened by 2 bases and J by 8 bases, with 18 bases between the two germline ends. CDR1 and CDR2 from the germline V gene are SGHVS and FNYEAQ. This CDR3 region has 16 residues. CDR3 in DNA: TGTGCCAGCAGCTTATCAGAGCGGCCCTCTCTCGAAAAACTGTTTTTT. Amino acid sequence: CASSLSERPSLEKLFF.